The rows below give T cell receptor beta chains drawn from one sample of a study of tumor-infiltrating lymphocytes in primary liver carcinoma. One entry per CDR3 protein results from TCRdb running MiXCR on the multiplex PCR reads. The top ten hold under 8% of the sample, which has roughly 330,000 distinct CDR3 sequences, approximately 65% seen once. Sequencing was done on a sample of peripheral blood. These receptor sequences come from a man aged 40-55 years with primary liver carcinoma and hepatitis B virus infection. The CDR3 runs from the conserved cysteine through the conserved F or W. The size of a clone is reported for some rows only, either as once, few or many, or as a class for expanded clones.

V	size	J	CDR3
TRBV11-2	.	TRBJ2-7	CASTFDQDFDEQYF
TRBV13	few	TRBJ2-7	CASSSTQGEQYF
TRBV6-1	many	TRBJ2-7	CASSTKRGPYEQYF
TRBV10-2	.	TRBJ2-7	CASSDGLSYGQYF
TRBV11-2	.	TRBJ2-2	CASSLDRPGAGELFF
TRBV11-2	once	TRBJ2-1	CARSLGGVGNEKFF
TRBV7-9	.	TRBJ2-1	CASSLDTDEQFF
TRBV11-2	.	TRBJ2-7	CASSLDPEGEQYF
TRBV6-1	.	TRBJ2-1	CASSAISGVHNEQFF
TRBV5-1	few	TRBJ2-7	CASSLGQISYEQYF
TRBV11-2	.	TRBJ2-7	CASSATHCYEQYF
TRBV4-1	.	TRBJ2-2	CASSPDGRLAGYTVELFF
TRBV6-5	.	TRBJ2-1	CVSSRGQGLGSYNEQFF
TRBV6-6	few	TRBJ1-1	CASSFIGTEASF
TRBV6-5	.	TRBJ1-1	CASRRQSNTEAFF
TRBV6-5	.	TRBJ2-1	CASRGGLAGVREQCF
TRBV11-2	.	TRBJ2-1	CARGPGLADNEQLF
TRBV12-3/TRBV12-4	many	TRBJ2-5	CASSLFWGGQETQYF
TRBV6-1	many	TRBJ1-4	CASSPRGGRNEKLFF
TRBV12-3/TRBV12-4	.	TRBJ1-5	CASSLSLGLNQPQHF
TRBV6-6	.	TRBJ1-1	CVSSLTTGANTEAFF
TRBV6-2/TRBV6-3	many	TRBJ2-2	CASSYQELAGELFF
TRBV12-3/TRBV12-4	.	TRBJ2-5	CASNRDREEAQYF
TRBV4-3	.	TRBJ2-3	CASSQVSTHGRDRGPGDTQYF
TRBV11-2	many	TRBJ1-1	CASSLGQGNTKAFF
TRBV5-5	.	TRBJ1-5	CASSLSAVQPQHF
TRBV11-3	.	TRBJ2-2	CAISIASSGELFF
TRBV29-1	many	TRBJ2-3	CSVGLTTREYF
TRBV10-3	many	TRBJ2-5	CAISRGDQETQYF
TRBV4-1	many	TRBJ2-1	CASSQVNMGMAGESEQFF
TRBV12-3/TRBV12-4	many	TRBJ1-1	CASRVRQGLAFF
TRBV10-2	.	TRBJ2-4	CASSVPFPGLAGSLAKNIQYF
TRBV10-3	few	TRBJ2-5	CTISGAEPQETQYF
TRBV6-1	many	TRBJ1-4	CASRPSGEKLFF
TRBV5-6	few	TRBJ2-2	CASSLRAPTNTGELFF
TRBV28	once	TRBJ2-4	CASSTVAGGPRDIQYF
TRBV5-6	.	TRBJ2-5	CANSLLAGFGQETQYF
TRBV4-3	many	TRBJ2-7	CASSPTQASYEQYF
TRBV28	once	TRBJ2-7	CASSFFSPRGLGHEQYF
TRBV11-2	.	TRBJ2-1	CASSYIAGEPPNEQFF
TRBV5-6	few	TRBJ2-7	CASSRDRALSYEQYF
TRBV6-5	many	TRBJ2-5	CASSPGPRVETQYF
TRBV29-1	many	TRBJ2-1	CSAAGGPGEQFF
TRBV10-3	many	TRBJ2-1	CAIRGGEDEQFF
TRBV10-3	few	TRBJ2-1	CATLAGINYNEQFF
TRBV4-1	.	TRBJ2-7	CTSSQVRGGDSYEQYF
TRBV11-1	.	TRBJ1-6	CASSRWSASAGTSALHF
TRBV11-2	.	TRBJ2-5	CASSSGQGAPETQYF
TRBV28	.	TRBJ2-4	CASKLGEGINIQYF
TRBV6-6	.	TRBJ2-1	CASSYQGLAGASDQFF
TRBV29-1	.	TRBJ1-2	CSVDSVNYSYTF
TRBV4-1	.	TRBJ2-7	CASSQQGLKEQYF
TRBV5-5	.	TRBJ1-2	CASSLSGQGNYGYTF
TRBV4-2	many	TRBJ1-3	CASSQDPTGGNTIYF